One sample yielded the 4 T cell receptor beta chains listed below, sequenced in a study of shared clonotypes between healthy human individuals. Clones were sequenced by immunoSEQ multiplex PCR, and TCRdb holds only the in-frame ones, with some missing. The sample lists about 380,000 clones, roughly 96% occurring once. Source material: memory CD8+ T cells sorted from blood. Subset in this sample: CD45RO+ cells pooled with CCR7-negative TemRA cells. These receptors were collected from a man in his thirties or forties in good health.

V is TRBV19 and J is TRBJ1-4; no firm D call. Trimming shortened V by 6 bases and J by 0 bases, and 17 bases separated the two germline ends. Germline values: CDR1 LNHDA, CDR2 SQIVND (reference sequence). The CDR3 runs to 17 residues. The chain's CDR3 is CASRREMGYATNEKLFF. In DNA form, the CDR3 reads TGTGCCAGTAGACGGGAAATGGGATATGCAACTAATGAAAAACTGTTTTTT.

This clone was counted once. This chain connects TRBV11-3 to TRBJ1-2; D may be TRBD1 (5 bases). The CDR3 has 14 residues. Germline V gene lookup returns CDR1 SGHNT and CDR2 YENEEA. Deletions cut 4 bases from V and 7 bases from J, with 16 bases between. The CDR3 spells CASSWGRGMSGYTF. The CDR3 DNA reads TGTGCCAGCAGCTGGGGACGGGGAATGAGTGGCTACACCTTC.

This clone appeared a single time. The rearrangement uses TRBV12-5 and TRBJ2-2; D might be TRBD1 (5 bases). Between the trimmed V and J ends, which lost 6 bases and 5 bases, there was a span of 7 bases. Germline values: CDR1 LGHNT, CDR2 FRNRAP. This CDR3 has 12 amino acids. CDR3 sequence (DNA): TGTGCTAGTGGCCAGGGAACCGGGGAGCTGTTTTTT. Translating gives CASGQGTGELFF. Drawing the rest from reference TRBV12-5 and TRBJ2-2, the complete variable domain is DARVTQTPRHKVTEMGQEVTMRCQPILGHNTVFWYRQTMMQGLELLAYFRNRAPLDDSGMPKDRFSAEMPDATLATLKIQPSEPRDSAVYFCASGQGTGELFFGEGSRLTVL.

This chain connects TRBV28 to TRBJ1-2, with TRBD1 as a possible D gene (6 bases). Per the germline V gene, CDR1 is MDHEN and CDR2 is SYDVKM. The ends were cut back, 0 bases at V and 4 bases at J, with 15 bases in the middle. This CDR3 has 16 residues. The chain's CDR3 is CASSLWSSGDSYGYTF. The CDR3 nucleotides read TGTGCCAGCAGTTTATGGTCCTCAGGGGATAGCTATGGCTACACCTTC.